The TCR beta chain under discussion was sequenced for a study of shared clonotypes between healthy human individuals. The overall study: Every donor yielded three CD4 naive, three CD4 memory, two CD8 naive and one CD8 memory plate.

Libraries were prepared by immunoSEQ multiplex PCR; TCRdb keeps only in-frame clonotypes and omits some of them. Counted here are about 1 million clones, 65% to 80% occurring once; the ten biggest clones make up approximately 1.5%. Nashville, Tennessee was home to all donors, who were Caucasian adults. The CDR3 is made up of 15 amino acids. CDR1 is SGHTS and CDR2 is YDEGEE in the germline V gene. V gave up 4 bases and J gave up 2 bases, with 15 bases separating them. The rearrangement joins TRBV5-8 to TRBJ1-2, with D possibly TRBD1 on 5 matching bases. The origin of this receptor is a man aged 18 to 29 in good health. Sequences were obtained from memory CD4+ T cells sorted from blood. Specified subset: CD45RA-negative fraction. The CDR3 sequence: CASSTWTRANYGYTF. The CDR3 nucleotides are TGTGCCAGCAGCACATGGACAAGAGCAAACTATGGCTACACCTTC.